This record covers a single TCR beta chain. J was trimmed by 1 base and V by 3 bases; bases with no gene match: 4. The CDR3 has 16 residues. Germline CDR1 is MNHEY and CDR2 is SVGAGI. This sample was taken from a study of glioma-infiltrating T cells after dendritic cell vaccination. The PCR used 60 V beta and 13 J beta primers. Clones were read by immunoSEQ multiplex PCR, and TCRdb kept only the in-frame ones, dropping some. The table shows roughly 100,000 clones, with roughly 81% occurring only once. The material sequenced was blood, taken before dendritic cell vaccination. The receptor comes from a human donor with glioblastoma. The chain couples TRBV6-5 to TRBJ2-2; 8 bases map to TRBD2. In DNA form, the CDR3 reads TGTGCCAGCAGTTATCAGCTAGCGGGGAACACCGGGGAGCTGTTTTTT. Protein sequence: CASSYQLAGNTGELFF.